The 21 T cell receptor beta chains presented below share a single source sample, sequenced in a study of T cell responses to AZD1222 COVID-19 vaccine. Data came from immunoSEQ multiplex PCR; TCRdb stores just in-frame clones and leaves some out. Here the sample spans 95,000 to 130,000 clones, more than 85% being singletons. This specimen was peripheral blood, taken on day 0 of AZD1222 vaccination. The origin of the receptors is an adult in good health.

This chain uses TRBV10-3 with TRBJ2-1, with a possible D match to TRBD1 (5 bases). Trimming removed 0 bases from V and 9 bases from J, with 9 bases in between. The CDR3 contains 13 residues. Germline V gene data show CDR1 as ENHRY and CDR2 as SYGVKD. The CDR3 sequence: CAISESGAPEQFF. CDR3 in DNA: TGTGCCATCAGTGAGTCTGGGGCTCCTGAGCAGTTCTTC.

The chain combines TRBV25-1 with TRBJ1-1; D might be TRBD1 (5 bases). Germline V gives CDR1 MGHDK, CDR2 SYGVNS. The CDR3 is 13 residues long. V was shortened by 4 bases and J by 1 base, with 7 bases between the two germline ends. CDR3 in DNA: TGTGCCAGCAGTGCAGGGTGGAACACTGAAGCTTTCTTT. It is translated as CASSAGWNTEAFF.

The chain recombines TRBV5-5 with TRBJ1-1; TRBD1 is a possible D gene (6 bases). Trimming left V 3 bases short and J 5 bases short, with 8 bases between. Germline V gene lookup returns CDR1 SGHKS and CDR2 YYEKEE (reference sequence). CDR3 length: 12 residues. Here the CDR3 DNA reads TGTGCCAGCAGCTGGGGGCGGACTGAAGCTTTCTTT. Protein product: CASSWGRTEAFF.

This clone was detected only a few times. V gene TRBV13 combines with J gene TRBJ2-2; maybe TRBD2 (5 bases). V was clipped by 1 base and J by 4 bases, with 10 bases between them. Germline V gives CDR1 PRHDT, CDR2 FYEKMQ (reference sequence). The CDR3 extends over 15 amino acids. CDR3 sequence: CASSLAGVSTGELFF. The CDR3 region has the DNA TGTGCCAGCAGCTTAGCCGGGGTATCCACCGGGGAGCTGTTTTTT.

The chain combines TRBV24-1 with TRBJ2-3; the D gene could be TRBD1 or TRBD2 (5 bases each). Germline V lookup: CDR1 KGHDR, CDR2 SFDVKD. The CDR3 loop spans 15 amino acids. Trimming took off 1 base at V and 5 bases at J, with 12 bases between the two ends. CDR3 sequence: CATSDFGGEGDTQYF. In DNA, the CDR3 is TGTGCCACCAGTGATTTTGGGGGAGAGGGAGATACGCAGTATTTT.

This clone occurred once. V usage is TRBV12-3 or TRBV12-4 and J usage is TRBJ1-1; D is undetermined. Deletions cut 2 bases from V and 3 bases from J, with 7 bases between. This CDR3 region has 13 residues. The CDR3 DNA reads TGTGCCAGCAGTTTAAGGGATTACACTGAAGCTTTCTTT. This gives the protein CASSLRDYTEAFF.

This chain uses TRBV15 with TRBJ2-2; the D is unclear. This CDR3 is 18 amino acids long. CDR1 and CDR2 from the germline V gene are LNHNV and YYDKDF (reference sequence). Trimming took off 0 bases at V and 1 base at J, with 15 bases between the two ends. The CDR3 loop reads CATSRDFGGPGNTGELFF. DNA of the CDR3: TGTGCCACCAGCAGAGATTTCGGTGGGCCGGGGAACACCGGGGAGCTGTTTTTT.

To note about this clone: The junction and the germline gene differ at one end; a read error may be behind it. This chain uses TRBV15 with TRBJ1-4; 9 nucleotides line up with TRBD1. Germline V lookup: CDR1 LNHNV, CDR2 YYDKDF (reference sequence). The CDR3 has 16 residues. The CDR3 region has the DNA TGTGCCACCGGCAGACAGCGGGACAGGGTGGAAGAAAAACTGTTTTTT. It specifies CATGRQRDRVEEKLFF.

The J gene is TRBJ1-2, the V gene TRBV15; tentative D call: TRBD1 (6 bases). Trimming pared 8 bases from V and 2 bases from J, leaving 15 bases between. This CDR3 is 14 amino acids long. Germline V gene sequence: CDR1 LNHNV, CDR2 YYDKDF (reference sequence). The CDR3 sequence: CATQKGDQNYGYTF. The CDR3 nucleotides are TGTGCCACCCAGAAGGGGGACCAAAACTATGGCTACACCTTC. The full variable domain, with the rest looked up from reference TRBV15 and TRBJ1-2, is DAMVIQNPRYQVTQFGKPVTLSCSQTLNHNVMYWYQQKSSQAPKLLFHYYDKDFNNEADTPDNFQSRRPNTSFCFLDIRSPGLGDTAMYLCATQKGDQNYGYTFGSGTRLTVV.

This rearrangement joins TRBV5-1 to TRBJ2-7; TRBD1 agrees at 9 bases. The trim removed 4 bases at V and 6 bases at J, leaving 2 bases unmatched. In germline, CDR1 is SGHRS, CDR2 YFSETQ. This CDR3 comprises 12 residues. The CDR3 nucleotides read TGCGCCAGCAGCCAGACAGGGGGCGAGCAGTACTTC. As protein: CASSQTGGEQYF.

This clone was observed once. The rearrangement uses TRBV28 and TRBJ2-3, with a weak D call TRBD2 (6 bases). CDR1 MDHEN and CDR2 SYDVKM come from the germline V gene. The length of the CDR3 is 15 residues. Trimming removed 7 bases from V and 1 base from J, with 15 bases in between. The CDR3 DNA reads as TGTGCCAGCAACCCCGCTCCGGGAGGCACAGATACGCAGTATTTT. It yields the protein CASNPAPGGTDTQYF.

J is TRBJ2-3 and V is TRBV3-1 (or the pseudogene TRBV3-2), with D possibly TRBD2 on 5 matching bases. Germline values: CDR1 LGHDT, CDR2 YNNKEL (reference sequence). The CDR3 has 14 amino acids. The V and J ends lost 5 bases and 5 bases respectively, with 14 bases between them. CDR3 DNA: TGTGCCAGCAGCTGGAGGACTTCTCAAGATACGCAGTATTTT. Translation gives CASSWRTSQDTQYF.

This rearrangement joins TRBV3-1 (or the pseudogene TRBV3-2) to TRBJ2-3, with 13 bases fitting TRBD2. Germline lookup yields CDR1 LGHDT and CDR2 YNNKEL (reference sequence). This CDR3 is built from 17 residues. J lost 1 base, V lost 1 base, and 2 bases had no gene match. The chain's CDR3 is CASSQGLAGGRTDTQYF. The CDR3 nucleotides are TGTGCCAGCAGCCAAGGACTAGCGGGAGGTCGCACAGATACGCAGTATTTT.

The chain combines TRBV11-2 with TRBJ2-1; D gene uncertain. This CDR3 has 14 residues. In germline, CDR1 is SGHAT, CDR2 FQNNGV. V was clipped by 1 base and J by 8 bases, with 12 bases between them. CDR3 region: CASSLVVPPDEQFF. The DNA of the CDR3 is TGTGCCAGCAGCTTAGTAGTCCCCCCCGATGAGCAGTTCTTC.

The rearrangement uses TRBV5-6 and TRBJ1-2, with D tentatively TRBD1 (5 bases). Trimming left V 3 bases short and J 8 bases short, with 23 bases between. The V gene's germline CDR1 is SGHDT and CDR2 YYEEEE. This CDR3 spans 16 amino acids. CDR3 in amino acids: CASSYDYFDRPRGYTF. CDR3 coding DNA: TGTGCCAGCAGCTATGATTATTTTGACAGACCGAGGGGCTACACCTTC.

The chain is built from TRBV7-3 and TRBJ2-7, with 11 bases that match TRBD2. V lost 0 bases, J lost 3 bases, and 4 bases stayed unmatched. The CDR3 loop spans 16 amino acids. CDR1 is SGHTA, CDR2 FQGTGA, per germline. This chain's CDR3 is CASSLTGTSGYYEQYF. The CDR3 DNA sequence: TGTGCCAGCAGCTTAACCGGGACTAGCGGCTACTACGAGCAGTACTTC.

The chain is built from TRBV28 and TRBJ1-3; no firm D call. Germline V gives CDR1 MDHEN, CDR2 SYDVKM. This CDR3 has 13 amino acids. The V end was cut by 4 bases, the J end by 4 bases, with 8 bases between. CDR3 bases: TGTGCCAGCAGTTCGCCCAGGGGAAACACCATATATTTT. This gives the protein CASSSPRGNTIYF. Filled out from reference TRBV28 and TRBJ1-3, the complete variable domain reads DVKVTQSSRYLVKRTGEKVFLECVQDMDHENMFWYRQDPGLGLRLIYFSYDVKMKEKGDIPEGYSVSREKKERFSLILESASTNQTSMYLCASSSPRGNTIYFGEGSWLTVV.

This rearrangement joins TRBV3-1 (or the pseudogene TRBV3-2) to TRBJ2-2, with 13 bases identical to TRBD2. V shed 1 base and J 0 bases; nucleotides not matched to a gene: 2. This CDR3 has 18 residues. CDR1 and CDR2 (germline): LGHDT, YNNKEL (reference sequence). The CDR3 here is CASSQGLAGGTNTGELFF. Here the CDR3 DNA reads TGTGCCAGCAGCCAAGGACTAGCGGGGGGAACGAACACCGGGGAGCTGTTTTTT.

The CDR3 loop reads CATSDPKQGSALGANVLTF. The CDR3 DNA is TGTGCCACCAGTGATCCGAAACAGGGAAGCGCTCTGGGGGCCAACGTCCTGACTTTC. The chain couples TRBV24-1 to TRBJ2-6; D perhaps matches TRBD1 (6 bases). The germline V gene has CDR1 KGHDR and CDR2 SFDVKD. This CDR3 comprises 19 residues. V was pared by 3 bases and J by 4 bases, with 21 bases between.

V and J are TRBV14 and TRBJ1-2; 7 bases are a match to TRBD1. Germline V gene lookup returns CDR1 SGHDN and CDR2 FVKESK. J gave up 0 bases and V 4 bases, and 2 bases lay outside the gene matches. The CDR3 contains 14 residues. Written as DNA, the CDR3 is TGTGCCAGCAGCCCCCAGGGGGCTAACTATGGCTACACCTTC. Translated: CASSPQGANYGYTF.

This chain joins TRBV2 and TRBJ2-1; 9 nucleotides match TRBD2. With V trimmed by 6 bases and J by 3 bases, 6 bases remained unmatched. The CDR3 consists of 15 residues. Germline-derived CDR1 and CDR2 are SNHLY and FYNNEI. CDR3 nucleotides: TGTGCCAGCAGGGGGTCGACTAGCGGCTACAATGAGCAGTTCTTC. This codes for CASRGSTSGYNEQFF.